This TCR beta chain stems from a study of blood T cell repertoires in COVID-19. Cohort placement rested on clinical history that participants reported themselves. Measured with immunoSEQ multiplex PCR; TCRdb has only the in-frame clones, and not every one. The sample holds under 150,000 clones, 70% to 90% seen once. Germline CDR1 reads LNHDA; CDR2 reads SQIVND (reference sequence). The CDR3 extends over 15 amino acids. J was trimmed by 5 bases and V by 8 bases; bases with no gene match: 11. The material sequenced was PBMCs or T cells enriched from blood (not recorded which). The sequence derives from a woman in her forties or fifties who had recovered from COVID-19. The rearrangement uses TRBV19 and TRBJ2-2; 7 bases line up with TRBD2. CDR3 residues: CASATSRGSTGELFF. In nucleotides, the CDR3 is TGTGCCAGTGCGACTAGCCGGGGAAGTACCGGGGAGCTGTTTTTT.